This TCR beta chain was sequenced during a study of cytomegalovirus exposure and HLA in healthy donors. On this clone: The antigen remains undetermined.

The donors, nominally healthy at sampling, likely had unrecorded immune exposures. Findings and caveats of the study: Later genetic work tied a missense DCLRE1C variant to beta-chain V and J trimming. CMV serostatus was the sole immune exposure information available.

Germline V gene lookup returns CDR1 LNHDA and CDR2 SQIVND (reference sequence). This CDR3 has 13 amino acids. V was cut by 6 bases and J by 0 bases, with 6 bases left in between. 60 Vbeta and 13 Jbeta primers were used in PCR. Measured with immunoSEQ multiplex PCR; TCRdb has only the in-frame clones, and not every one. The data hold 200,000 or so clones, with about 81% observed a single time. This chain joins TRBV19 and TRBJ2-1; D is unclear. This TCR was sampled from a woman aged 40 to 55 in good health and CMV-seronegative. The sequenced material came from PBMCs. The DNA of the CDR3 is TGTGCCAGTAGATCCTTCTCCTACAATGAGCAGTTCTTC. Its protein is CASRSFSYNEQFF.